Listed here is a single T cell receptor (beta chain). Its antigen is still unknown. This record belongs to a study of T cells in localized non-small cell lung cancer. Points from the study as a whole: Heterogeneity within the tumor remains possible, as just one region underwent sequencing.

The CDR3 totals 15 residues. J gave up 5 bases and V 0 bases, and 0 bases lay outside the gene matches. Germline V gene lookup returns CDR1 SGDLS and CDR2 YYNGEE. TCRdb's copy holds only in-frame clones and misses some; the assay was immunoSEQ multiplex PCR. Among 70,000 to 100,000 clones, 80% were seen once, and the ten largest hold 9.5%. The TCR sequence derives from a female donor older than 55 with stage I lung adenocarcinoma. Sequences were derived from peripheral blood, sampled before any cancer treatment. The chain combines TRBV9 with TRBJ2-5, with TRBD2 matching 14 bases. CDR3 amino acids: CASSVGTSGRETQYF. The DNA of the CDR3 is TGTGCCAGCAGCGTAGGGACTAGCGGGAGGGAGACCCAGTACTTC.